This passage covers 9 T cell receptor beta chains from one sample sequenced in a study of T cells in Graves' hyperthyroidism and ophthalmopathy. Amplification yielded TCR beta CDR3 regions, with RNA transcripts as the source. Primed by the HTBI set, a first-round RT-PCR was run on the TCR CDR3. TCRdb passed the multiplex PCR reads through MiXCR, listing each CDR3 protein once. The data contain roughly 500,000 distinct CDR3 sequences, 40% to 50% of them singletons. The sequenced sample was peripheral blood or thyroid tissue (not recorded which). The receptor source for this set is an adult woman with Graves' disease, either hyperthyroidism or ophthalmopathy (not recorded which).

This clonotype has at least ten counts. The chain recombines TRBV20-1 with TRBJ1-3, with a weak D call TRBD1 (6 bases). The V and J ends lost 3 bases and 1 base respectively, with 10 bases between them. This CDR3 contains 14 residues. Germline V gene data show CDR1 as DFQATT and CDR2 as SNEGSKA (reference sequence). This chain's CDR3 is CSARKQGSGNTIYF. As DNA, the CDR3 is TGCAGTGCTAGGAAACAGGGTTCTGGAAACACCATATATTTT.

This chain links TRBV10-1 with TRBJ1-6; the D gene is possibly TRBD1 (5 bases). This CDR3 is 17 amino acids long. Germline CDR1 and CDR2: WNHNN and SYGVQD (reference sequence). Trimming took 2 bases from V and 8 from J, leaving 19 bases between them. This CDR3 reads CASSERESAGVDSPLHF. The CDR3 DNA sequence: TGCGCCAGCAGTGAGCGCGAGAGTGCGGGGGTGGATTCACCCCTCCACTTT.

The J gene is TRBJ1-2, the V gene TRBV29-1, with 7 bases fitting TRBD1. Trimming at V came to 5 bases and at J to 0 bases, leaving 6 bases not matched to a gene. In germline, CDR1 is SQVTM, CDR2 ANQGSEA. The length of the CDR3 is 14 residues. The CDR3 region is CSVSETGTNYGYTF. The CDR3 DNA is TGCAGCGTTTCAGAGACAGGGACTAACTATGGCTACACCTTC.

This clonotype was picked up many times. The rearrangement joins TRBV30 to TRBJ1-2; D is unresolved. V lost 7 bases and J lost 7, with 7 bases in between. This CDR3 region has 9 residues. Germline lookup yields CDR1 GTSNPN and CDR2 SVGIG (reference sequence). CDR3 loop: CASGGGYTF. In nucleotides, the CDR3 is TGTGCCTCTGGTGGTGGCTACACCTTC.

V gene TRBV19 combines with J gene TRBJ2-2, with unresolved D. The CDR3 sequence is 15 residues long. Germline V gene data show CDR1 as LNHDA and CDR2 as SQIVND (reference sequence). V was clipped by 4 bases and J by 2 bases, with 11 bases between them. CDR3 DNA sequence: TGTGCCAGTAGTAAGCCAGATCGAAACACCGGGGAGCTGTTTTTT. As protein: CASSKPDRNTGELFF. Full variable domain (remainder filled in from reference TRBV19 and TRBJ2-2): DGGITQSPKYLFRKEGQNVTLSCEQNLNHDAMYWYRQDPGQGLRLIYYSQIVNDFQKGDIAEGYSVSREKKESFPLTVTSAQKNPTAFYLCASSKPDRNTGELFFGEGSRLTVL.

The CDR3 DNA sequence: TGTGCCATCAGTGAGGGTGGCCGCGCGAGCACCGGGGAGCTGTTTTTT. Protein product: CAISEGGRASTGELFF. The V and J genes are TRBV10-3 and TRBJ2-2; D is unclear. This CDR3 is 16 amino acids long. V was cut by 2 bases and J by 4 bases, with 14 bases left in between. Per germline, CDR1 ENHRY and CDR2 SYGVKD.

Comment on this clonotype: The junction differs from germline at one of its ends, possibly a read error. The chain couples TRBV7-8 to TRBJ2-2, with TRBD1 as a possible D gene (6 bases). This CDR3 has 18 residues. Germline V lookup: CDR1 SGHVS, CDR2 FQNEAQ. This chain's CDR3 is CASNSWGKGHSNTGELSW. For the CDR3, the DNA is TGTGCCAGCAACTCCTGGGGGAAGGGACACTCGAACACCGGGGAGCTGTCTTGG. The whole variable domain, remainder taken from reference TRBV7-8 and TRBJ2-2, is GAGVSQSPRYKVAKRGQDVALRCDPISGHVSLFWYQQALGQGPEFLTYFQNEAQLDKSGLPSDRFFAERPEGSVSTLKIQRTQQEDSAVYLCASNSWGKGHSNTGELSWGEGSRLTVL.

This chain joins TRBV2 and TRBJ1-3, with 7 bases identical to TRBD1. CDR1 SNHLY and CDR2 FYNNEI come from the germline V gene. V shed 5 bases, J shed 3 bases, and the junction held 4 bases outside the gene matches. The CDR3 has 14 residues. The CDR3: CASSKAGGGNTIYF. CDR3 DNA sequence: TGTGCCAGCAGTAAGGCAGGGGGTGGAAACACCATATATTTT.

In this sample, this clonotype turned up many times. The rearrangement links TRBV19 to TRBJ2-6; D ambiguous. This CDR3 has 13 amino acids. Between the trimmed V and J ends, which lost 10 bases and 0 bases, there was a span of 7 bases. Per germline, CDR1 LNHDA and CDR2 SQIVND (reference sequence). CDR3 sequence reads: CATGNSGANVLTF. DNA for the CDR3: TGTGCCACTGGAAACTCTGGGGCCAACGTCCTGACTTTC.